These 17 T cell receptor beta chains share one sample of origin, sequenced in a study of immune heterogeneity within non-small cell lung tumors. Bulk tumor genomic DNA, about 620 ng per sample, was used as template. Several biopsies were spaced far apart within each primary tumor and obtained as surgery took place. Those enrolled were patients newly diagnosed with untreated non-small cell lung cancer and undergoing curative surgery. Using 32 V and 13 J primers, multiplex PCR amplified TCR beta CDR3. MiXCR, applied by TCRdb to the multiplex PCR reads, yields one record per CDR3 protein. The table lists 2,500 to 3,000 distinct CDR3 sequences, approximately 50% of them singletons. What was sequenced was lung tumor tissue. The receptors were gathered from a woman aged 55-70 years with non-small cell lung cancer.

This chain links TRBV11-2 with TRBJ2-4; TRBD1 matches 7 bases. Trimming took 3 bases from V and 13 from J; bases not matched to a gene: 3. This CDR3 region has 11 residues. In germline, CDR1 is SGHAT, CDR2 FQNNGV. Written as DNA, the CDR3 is TGTGCCAGCAGCTTTGACAGGGACCAGTACTTC. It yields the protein CASSFDRDQYF.

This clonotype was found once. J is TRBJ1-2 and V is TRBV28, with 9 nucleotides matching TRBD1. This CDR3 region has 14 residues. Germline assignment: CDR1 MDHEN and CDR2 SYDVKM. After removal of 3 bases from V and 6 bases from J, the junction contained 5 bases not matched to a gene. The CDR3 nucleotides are TGTGCCAGCAGTTTCCGGGACAGGGTAAATGGCTACACCTTC. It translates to CASSFRDRVNGYTF.

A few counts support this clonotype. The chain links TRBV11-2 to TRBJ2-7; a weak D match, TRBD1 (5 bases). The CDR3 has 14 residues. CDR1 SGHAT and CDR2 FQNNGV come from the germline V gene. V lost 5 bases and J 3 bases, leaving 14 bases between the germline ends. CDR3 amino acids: CASSPGRAGYEQYF. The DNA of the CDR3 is TGTGCCAGCAGCCCTGGCAGGGCTGGCTACGAGCAGTACTTC.

As DNA, the CDR3 is TGTGCCAGCAGCTTCGGTCCCCAGGGAAGCGGCACTGAAGCTTTCTTT. Translating gives CASSFGPQGSGTEAFF. J is TRBJ1-1 and V is TRBV7-8; D is perhaps TRBD1 (5 bases). CDR1 and CDR2 (germline): SGHVS, FQNEAQ. Trimming removed 3 bases from V and 4 bases from J, with 18 bases in between. This CDR3 is 16 amino acids long.

The DNA of the CDR3 is TGTGTCCCAAAGGGAGGTACGCAGTATTTT. Protein product: CVPKGGTQYF. V and J are TRBV2 and TRBJ2-3, with a possible D match to TRBD2 (6 bases). This CDR3 comprises 10 residues. Germline V gives CDR1 SNHLY, CDR2 FYNNEI.

CDR3 protein: CSALRPSTYNEQFF. In DNA, the CDR3 is TGCAGTGCTCTCCGCCCTTCTACCTACAATGAGCAGTTCTTC. V and J are TRBV20-1 and TRBJ2-1; D remains unclear. V was trimmed by 5 bases and J by 2 bases, leaving 13 bases between them. Germline CDR1 DFQATT, CDR2 SNEGSKA (reference sequence). This CDR3 region has 14 residues.

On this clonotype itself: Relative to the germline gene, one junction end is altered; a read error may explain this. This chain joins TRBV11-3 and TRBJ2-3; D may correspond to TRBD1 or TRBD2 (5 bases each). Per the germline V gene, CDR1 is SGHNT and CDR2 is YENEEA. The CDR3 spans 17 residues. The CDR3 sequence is CASSKRRTGTSTGTQYF. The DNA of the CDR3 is TGTGCCAGCAGCAAAAGGAGAACGGGAACAAGCACAGGTACGCAGTATTTT. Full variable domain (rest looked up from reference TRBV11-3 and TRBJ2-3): EAGVVQSPRYKIIEKKQPVAFWCNPISGHNTLYWYLQNLGQGPELLIRYENEEAVDDSQLPKDRFSAERLKGVDSTLKIQPAELGDSAVYLCASSKRRTGTSTGTQYFGPGTRLTVL.

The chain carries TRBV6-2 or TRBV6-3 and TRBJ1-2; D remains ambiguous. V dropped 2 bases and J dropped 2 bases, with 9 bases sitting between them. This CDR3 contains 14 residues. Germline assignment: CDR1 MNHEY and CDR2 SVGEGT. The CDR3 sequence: CASSYMGSNYGYTF. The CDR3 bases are TGTGCCAGCAGTTACATGGGGTCCAACTATGGCTACACCTTC.

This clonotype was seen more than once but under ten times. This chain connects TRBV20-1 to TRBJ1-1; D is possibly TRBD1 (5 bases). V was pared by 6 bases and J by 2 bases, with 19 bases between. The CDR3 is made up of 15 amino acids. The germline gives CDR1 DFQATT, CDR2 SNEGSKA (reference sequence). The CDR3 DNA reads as TGCAGTGCCTTCCCACCTGTGAGGACAAACACTGAAGCTTTCTTT. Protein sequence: CSAFPPVRTNTEAFF.

CDR3 DNA: TGTGCCAGCAGCCTCACCGGGACAGGGGGTGGATCACCCCTCCACTTT. The encoded protein is CASSLTGTGGGSPLHF. The V call is TRBV5-5, the J call TRBJ1-6; 11 bases map to TRBD1. Trimming removed 4 bases from V and 10 bases from J; junction bases left unmatched: 10. The CDR3 is made up of 16 amino acids. CDR1 is SGHKS and CDR2 is YYEKEE in the germline V gene (reference sequence).

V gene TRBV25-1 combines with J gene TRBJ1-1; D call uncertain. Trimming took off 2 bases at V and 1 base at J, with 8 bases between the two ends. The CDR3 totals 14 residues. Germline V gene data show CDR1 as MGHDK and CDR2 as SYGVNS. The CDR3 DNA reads TGTGCCAGCAGTGAACGGGGTAAGAACACTGAAGCTTTCTTT. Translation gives CASSERGKNTEAFF.

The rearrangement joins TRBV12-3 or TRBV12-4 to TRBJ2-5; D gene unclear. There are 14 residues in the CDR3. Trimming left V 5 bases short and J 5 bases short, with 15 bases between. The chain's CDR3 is CASSQTRPGETQYF. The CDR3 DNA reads TGTGCCAGCAGTCAGACTCGTCCTGGCGAGACCCAGTACTTC.

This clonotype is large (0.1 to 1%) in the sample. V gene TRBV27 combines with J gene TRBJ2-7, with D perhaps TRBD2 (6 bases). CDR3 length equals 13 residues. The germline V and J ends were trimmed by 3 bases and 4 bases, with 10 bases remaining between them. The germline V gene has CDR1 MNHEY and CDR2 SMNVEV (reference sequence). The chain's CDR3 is CASSFGSGYEQYF. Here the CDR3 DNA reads TGTGCCAGCAGTTTCGGGAGCGGGTACGAGCAGTACTTC.

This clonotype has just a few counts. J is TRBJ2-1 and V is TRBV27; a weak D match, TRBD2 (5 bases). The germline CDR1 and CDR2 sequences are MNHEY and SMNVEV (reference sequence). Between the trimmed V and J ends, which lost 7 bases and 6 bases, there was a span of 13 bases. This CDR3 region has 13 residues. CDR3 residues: CASKLAATNEQFF. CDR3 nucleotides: TGTGCCAGCAAGCTAGCCGCTACCAATGAGCAGTTCTTC.

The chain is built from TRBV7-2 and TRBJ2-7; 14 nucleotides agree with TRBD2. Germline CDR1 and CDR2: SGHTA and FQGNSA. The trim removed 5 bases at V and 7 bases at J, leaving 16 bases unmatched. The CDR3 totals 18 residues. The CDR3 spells CASSPRLAGGPGGGEQYF. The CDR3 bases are TGTGCCAGCAGCCCAAGACTAGCGGGAGGGCCTGGGGGGGGAGAGCAGTACTTC.

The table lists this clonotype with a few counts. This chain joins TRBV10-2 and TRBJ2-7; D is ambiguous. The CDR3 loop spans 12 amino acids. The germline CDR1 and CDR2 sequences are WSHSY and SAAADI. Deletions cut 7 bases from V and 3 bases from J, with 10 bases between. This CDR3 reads CASIGQNYEQYF. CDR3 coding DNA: TGCGCCAGCATAGGTCAAAACTACGAGCAGTACTTC.

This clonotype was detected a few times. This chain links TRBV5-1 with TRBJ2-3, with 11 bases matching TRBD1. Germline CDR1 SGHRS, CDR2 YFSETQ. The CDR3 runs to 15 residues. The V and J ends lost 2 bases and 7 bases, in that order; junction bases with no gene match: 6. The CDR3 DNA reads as TGCGCCAGCAGCTTAAGGACAGGGGGCGCATATACGCAGTATTTT. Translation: CASSLRTGGAYTQYF.